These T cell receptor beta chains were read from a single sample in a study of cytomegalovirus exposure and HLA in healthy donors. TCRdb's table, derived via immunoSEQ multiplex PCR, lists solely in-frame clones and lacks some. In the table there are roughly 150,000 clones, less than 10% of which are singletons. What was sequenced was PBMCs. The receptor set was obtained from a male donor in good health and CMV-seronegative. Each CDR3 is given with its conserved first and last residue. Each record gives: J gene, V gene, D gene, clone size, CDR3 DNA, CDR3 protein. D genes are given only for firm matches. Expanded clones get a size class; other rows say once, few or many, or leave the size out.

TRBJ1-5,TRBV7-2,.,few,TGTGCCAGCAGCTTAACGGTATATAGCAATCAGCCCCAGCATTTT,CASSLTVYSNQPQHF
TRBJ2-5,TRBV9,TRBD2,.,TGTGCCAGCAGCGTGGTGGGACTAGCGGGGGGACTGTACCAAGAGACCCAGTACTTC,CASSVVGLAGGLYQETQYF
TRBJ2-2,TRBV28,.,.,TGTGCCAGCACTTTCGGTGGCCGGACAAACACCGGGGAGCTGTTTTTT,CASTFGGRTNTGELFF
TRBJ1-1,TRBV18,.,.,TGTGCCAGCTCACCCCCGTCGAGAACTGAAGCTTTCTTT,CASSPPSRTEAFF
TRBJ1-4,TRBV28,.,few,TGTGCCAGCCTAGCGGGGGGGGAAAAACTGTTTTTT,CASLAGGEKLFF
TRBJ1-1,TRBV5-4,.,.,TGTGCCAGCAGCTTGCACAGGGCTAGTGAAGCTTTCTTT,CASSLHRASEAFF
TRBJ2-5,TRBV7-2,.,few,TGTGCCAGCAGCTCCGGGGAGACCCAGTACTTC,CASSSGETQYF
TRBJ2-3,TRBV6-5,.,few,TGTGCCAGCAGTTACTCCGGGACTCTCAAAGATACGCAGTATTTT,CASSYSGTLKDTQYF
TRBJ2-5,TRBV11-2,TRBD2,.,TGTGCCAGCAGCCCGAGTGGTAGCGGGGGTGAGACCCAGTACTTC,CASSPSGSGGETQYF
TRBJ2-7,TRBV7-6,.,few,TGTGCCAGCAGCTTGGGAGCGGGACACTACGAGCAGTACTTC,CASSLGAGHYEQYF
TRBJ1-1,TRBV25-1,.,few,TGTGCCAGCAGCCCGGGACTGGGGGTTGGTACTGAAGCTTTCTTT,CASSPGLGVGTEAFF
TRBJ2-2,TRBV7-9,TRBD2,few,TGTGCCAGCAGCTTTTCTAGCGGGAGGGCCGGGGAGCTGTTTTTT,CASSFSSGRAGELFF
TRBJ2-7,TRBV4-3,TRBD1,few,TGCGCCAGCAGCCCCGAGGTGGGACAGGGTGGGTACGAGCAGTACTTC,CASSPEVGQGGYEQYF